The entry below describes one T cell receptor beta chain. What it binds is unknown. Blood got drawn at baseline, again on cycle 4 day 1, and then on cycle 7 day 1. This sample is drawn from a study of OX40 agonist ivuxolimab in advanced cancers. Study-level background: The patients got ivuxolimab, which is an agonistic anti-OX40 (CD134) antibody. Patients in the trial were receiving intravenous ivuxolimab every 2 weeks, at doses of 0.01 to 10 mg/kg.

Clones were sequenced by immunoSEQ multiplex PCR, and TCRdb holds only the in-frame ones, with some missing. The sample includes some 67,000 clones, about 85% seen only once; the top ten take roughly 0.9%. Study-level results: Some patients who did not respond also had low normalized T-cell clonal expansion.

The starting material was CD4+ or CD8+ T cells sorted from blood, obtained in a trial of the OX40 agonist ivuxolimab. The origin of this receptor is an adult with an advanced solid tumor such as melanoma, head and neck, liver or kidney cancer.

Here the CDR3 reads CASRIAGGPTDTQYF. The CDR3 DNA reads TGTGCCAGCAGGATAGCGGGGGGCCCCACAGATACGCAGTATTTT. The genes are TRBV6-6 and TRBJ2-3; TRBD2 matches 10 bases. V was pared by 6 bases and J by 2 bases, with 5 bases of the junction left unmatched. Germline values: CDR1 MNHNY, CDR2 SVGAGI (reference sequence). There are 15 residues in the CDR3.